This paragraph covers one T cell receptor (beta chain) sequence. This sample is drawn from a study of beta chain features in type 1 diabetes. Germline V gene lookup returns CDR1 SGDLS and CDR2 YYNGEE. The V end was cut by 0 bases, the J end by 6 bases, with 9 bases between. The length of the CDR3 is 13 residues. Investigators reverse transcribed all isolated RNA, so they sequenced expressed TCRB transcripts. Libraries were prepared by immunoSEQ multiplex PCR; TCRdb keeps only in-frame clonotypes and omits some of them. The table lists over 150,000 clones, 10% to 15% of them singletons. The sequenced sample consisted of central memory CD4+ T cells from blood. The chain combines TRBV9 with TRBJ1-1; D not resolved. This sequence originates from a woman between 18 and 30 years old in good health. As DNA, the CDR3 is TGTGCCAGCAGCGTAGCACGGGAAGCTGAAGCTTTCTTT. Translation: CASSVAREAEAFF.